Given below is one T cell receptor beta chain in context. Its antigen is undetermined. The data are from a study of regulatory and conventional T cells in RAG deficiency. Findings and limits, study-wide: Patient subsets had shorter CDR3s; Omenn Treg-Tconv overlap exceeded 85%.

Assay: immunoSEQ multiplex PCR; the TCRdb copy retains only in-frame clones and omits some. The table has over 7,000 clones, under 95% seen once. The sorted regulatory T cells were CD4+, CD25-high and CD127-low, with genomic DNA sequenced. This CDR3 is 16 amino acids long. Trimming stripped 4 bases from V and 3 bases from J, with 16 bases between. Per the germline V gene, CDR1 is SGHRS and CDR2 is YFSETQ. The data also belong to a second study, concerning regulatory T cells. That work adds: Primers: 52 TRBV forward and 13 TRBJ reverse.

The chain recombines TRBV5-1 with TRBJ2-2; D might be TRBD2 (5 bases). This receptor was obtained from a human donor in good health. Sequenced input: CD127- CD25+ CD4+ Tregs sorted from blood. The CDR3 region is CASSQVLSEDTGELFF. In DNA form, the CDR3 reads TGCGCCAGCAGCCAGGTTCTGTCGGAGGACACCGGGGAGCTGTTTTTT.